Presented here are 26 T cell receptor beta chains from one specimen sequenced in a study of radiotherapy plus CTLA-4 blockade in lung cancer. TCRdb's copy holds only in-frame clones and misses some; the assay was immunoSEQ multiplex PCR. The sample lists about 45,000 clones; around 63% were seen once. The sequenced sample was peripheral blood, obtained from a patient treated with radiotherapy plus ipilimumab. The receptors originated from a human donor with non-small cell lung cancer who had a partial response to radiotherapy plus ipilimumab.

The chain recombines TRBV6-5 with TRBJ2-7; D not certain. Germline V gene sequence: CDR1 MNHEY, CDR2 SVGAGI. The V end was cut by 3 bases, the J end by 3 bases, with 12 bases between. The CDR3 loop spans 14 amino acids. This chain's CDR3 is CASSYSSFLYEQYF. The CDR3 region has the DNA TGTGCCAGCAGTTATTCGTCCTTTCTCTACGAGCAGTACTTC.

The chain links TRBV6-1 to TRBJ2-3; D is unclear. CDR3 size: 16 residues. The V gene lost 4 bases and the J gene lost 0 bases, with 14 bases spanning the gap. CDR1 and CDR2 from the germline V gene are MNHNS and SASEGT. The CDR3 DNA sequence: TGTGCCAGCAGTGCCAACCCAACTTCTAGCACAGATACGCAGTATTTT. Protein: CASSANPTSSTDTQYF.

The chain carries TRBV16 and TRBJ2-1, with a possible D match to TRBD1 (6 bases). Germline-derived CDR1 and CDR2 are KGHSY and FQNENV. Trimming took off 5 bases at V and 10 bases at J, with 18 bases between the two ends. The CDR3 has 14 residues. CDR3 sequence reads: CASSIQQGRGEQFF. In nucleotides, the CDR3 is TGTGCCAGCAGCATACAACAGGGAAGGGGAGAGCAGTTCTTC.

This clone occurred a few times. This specimen includes other DNA sequences encoding the same CDR3. The chain links TRBV5-1 to TRBJ2-7, with D possibly being TRBD1 (5 bases). This CDR3 has 14 residues. V lost 2 bases to trimming and J lost 1 base, with 10 bases between them. In germline, CDR1 is SGHRS, CDR2 YFSETQ. The CDR3 nucleotides read TGCGCCAGCAGCTTAGGGGCAGGATCCTACGAGCAGTACTTC. Protein product: CASSLGAGSYEQYF.

The V gene is TRBV5-1, the J gene TRBJ2-5, with 12 bases aligning to TRBD2. Germline V gene data show CDR1 as SGHRS and CDR2 as YFSETQ. The ends lost 0 bases at V and 2 bases at J; junction bases unmatched: 11. The CDR3 length is 19 residues. CDR3 loop: CASSLELAGGGVGQETQYF. DNA of the CDR3: TGCGCCAGCAGCTTGGAACTAGCGGGGGGAGGGGTGGGGCAAGAGACCCAGTACTTC.

This chain uses TRBV5-1 with TRBJ1-5; D unclear. V lost 3 bases and J 5 bases, leaving 9 bases between the germline ends. The germline V gene encodes CDR1 SGHRS and CDR2 YFSETQ. This CDR3 has 13 residues. CDR3 coding DNA: TGCGCCAGCAGCTCCACAGCGGATCAGCCCCAGCATTTT. It is translated as CASSSTADQPQHF. Filled out from reference TRBV5-1 and TRBJ1-5, the complete variable domain reads KAGVTQTPRYLIKTRGQQVTLSCSPISGHRSVSWYQQTPGQGLQFLFEYFSETQRNKGNFPGRFSGRQFSNSRSEMNVSTLELGDSALYLCASSSTADQPQHFGDGTRLSIL.

This clone was detected only a few times. The CDR3 spells CASSQDNGFDGYTF. CDR3 sequence (DNA): TGTGCCAGCAGCCAAGATAACGGTTTCGATGGCTACACCTTC. The gene calls are TRBV14 and TRBJ1-2, with D hard to call. V was cut by 0 bases and J by 6 bases, with 11 bases left in between. This CDR3 comprises 14 residues. Germline CDR1 is SGHDN and CDR2 is FVKESK.

This rearrangement joins TRBV2 to TRBJ2-2; 10 bases map to TRBD2. Germline-derived CDR1 and CDR2 are SNHLY and FYNNEI. V lost 1 base and J lost 3; bases outside the gene matches: 5. The CDR3 loop spans 17 amino acids. In DNA, the CDR3 is TGTGCCAGCAGTGAAGGGTCTAGCGGGGGTGACACCGGGGAGCTGTTTTTT. Encoded protein: CASSEGSSGGDTGELFF.

This clone was seen once. The J gene is TRBJ2-1, the V gene TRBV9; the match to TRBD1 covers 7 bases. After removal of 6 bases from V and 4 bases from J, the junction contained 4 bases not matched to a gene. From germline, CDR1 is SGDLS and CDR2 YYNGEE. The CDR3 has 13 residues. CDR3 protein: CASTGQDYNEQFF. In nucleotides, the CDR3 is TGTGCCAGCACCGGACAGGATTACAATGAGCAGTTCTTC.

The rearrangement links TRBV27 to TRBJ2-1; TRBD1 matches 7 bases. Germline V gene data show CDR1 as MNHEY and CDR2 as SMNVEV (reference sequence). This CDR3 is 13 amino acids long. Trimming took 7 bases from V and 10 from J; bases not matched to a gene: 10. This chain's CDR3 is CASTKTGYGEQFF. DNA for the CDR3: TGTGCCAGCACTAAGACAGGGTATGGAGAGCAGTTCTTC.

The gene calls are TRBV2 and TRBJ2-1, with 7 positions matching TRBD2. V gave up 5 bases and J gave up 12 bases; unmatched junction bases: 4. Germline-derived CDR1 and CDR2 are SNHLY and FYNNEI. This CDR3 spans 11 amino acids. CDR3 loop: CASSLGGLQFF. The CDR3 nucleotides read TGTGCCAGCAGTCTGGGAGGGCTGCAGTTCTTC.

J is TRBJ1-1 and V is TRBV7-8, with a weak D call TRBD1 (5 bases). The CDR3 is 16 amino acids. Germline loops: CDR1 SGHVS, CDR2 FQNEAQ. The V end was cut by 4 bases, the J end by 5 bases, with 20 bases between. CDR3 protein: CASSSGAIPGGTEAFF. The CDR3 DNA reads TGTGCCAGCAGCTCTGGGGCCATACCCGGAGGGACTGAAGCTTTCTTT. Drawing the rest from reference TRBV7-8 and TRBJ1-1, the complete variable domain is GAGVSQSPRYKVAKRGQDVALRCDPISGHVSLFWYQQALGQGPEFLTYFQNEAQLDKSGLPSDRFFAERPEGSVSTLKIQRTQQEDSAVYLCASSSGAIPGGTEAFFGQGTRLTVV.

The chain recombines TRBV7-9 with TRBJ1-3, with D perhaps matching TRBD1 (5 bases). Germline V gene sequence: CDR1 SEHNR, CDR2 FQNEAQ (reference sequence). V was shortened by 4 bases and J by 6 bases, with 13 bases between the two germline ends. The CDR3 totals 14 residues. CDR3 protein: CASSSTVSKNTIYF. The CDR3 DNA reads TGTGCCAGCAGCTCGACAGTCTCGAAAAACACCATATATTTT. The full variable domain, with the rest looked up from reference TRBV7-9 and TRBJ1-3, is DTGVSQNPRHKITKRGQNVTFRCDPISEHNRLYWYRQTLGQGPEFLTYFQNEAQLEKSRLLSDRFSAERPKGSFSTLEIQRTEQGDSAMYLCASSSTVSKNTIYFGEGSWLTVV.

The chain is built from TRBV7-2 and TRBJ1-6; 8 positions agree with TRBD1. CDR1 SGHTA and CDR2 FQGNSA come from the germline V gene. The CDR3 spans 15 residues. J lost 10 bases, V lost 3 bases, and 8 bases had no gene match. CDR3 residues: CASSFSGQGRSPLHF. The CDR3 coding sequence is TGTGCCAGCAGCTTTAGTGGACAGGGAAGGTCACCCCTCCACTTT.

This clone was seen only once. This chain links TRBV7-2 with TRBJ1-1, with 8 bases fitting TRBD1. The CDR3 is 14 residues long. J gave up 2 bases and V 4 bases, and 3 bases lay outside the gene matches. The germline V gene has CDR1 SGHTA and CDR2 FQGNSA. The CDR3 coding sequence is TGTGCCAGCAGCTGGGACAGGACCAACACTGAAGCTTTCTTT. It encodes CASSWDRTNTEAFF.

The chain couples TRBV7-3 to TRBJ2-3; D perhaps matches TRBD2 (5 bases). The CDR3 covers 17 residues. CDR1 and CDR2 from the germline V gene are SGHTA and FQGTGA. Trimming removed 5 bases at V and 0 bases at J, with 18 bases between. For the CDR3, the DNA is TGTGCCAGCAGCCCTGGACGCAGCGGACCTAGCACAGATACGCAGTATTTT. It translates to CASSPGRSGPSTDTQYF.

V and J are TRBV5-6 and TRBJ2-1; TRBD1 matches 9 bases. CDR1 is SGHDT, CDR2 YYEEEE, per germline. The CDR3 runs 14 residues. The V segment lost 4 bases and the J segment 6 bases; nucleotides outside the gene matches: 5. The CDR3 sequence is CASSHGTGLNEQFF. In DNA, the CDR3 is TGTGCCAGCAGCCACGGGACAGGGCTCAATGAGCAGTTCTTC.

This clone has just a few counts. This chain links TRBV10-3 with TRBJ2-1; TRBD2 matches at 11 bases. The germline gives CDR1 ENHRY, CDR2 SYGVKD. V was pared by 7 bases and J by 9 bases, with 8 bases of the junction left unmatched. This CDR3 contains 14 residues. CDR3 sequence: CAIKETSGAREQFF. CDR3 DNA: TGTGCCATCAAAGAGACTAGCGGGGCTCGTGAGCAGTTCTTC.

This clone has a handful of counts. The rearrangement uses TRBV30 and TRBJ1-3; 8 nucleotides agree with TRBD1. The CDR3 totals 15 residues. Germline CDR1 GTSNPN, CDR2 SVGIG (reference sequence). The J segment lost 3 bases and the V segment lost 5 bases, leaving 9 bases of the junction unmatched. CDR3 sequence: CAWAQGALDGNTIYF. DNA of the CDR3: TGTGCCTGGGCCCAGGGGGCCCTTGATGGAAACACCATATATTTT.

As for this clone: Different DNA sequences within this sample yield the same CDR3. V and J are TRBV9 and TRBJ2-3; D is uncertain. Germline loops: CDR1 SGDLS, CDR2 YYNGEE. V was shortened by 1 base and J by 1 base, with 10 bases between the two germline ends. The CDR3 is made up of 15 amino acids. The CDR3 DNA reads as TGTGCCAGCAGCGTAACCGGAGACGGCACAGATACGCAGTATTTT. It encodes CASSVTGDGTDTQYF.

This clone was recorded once. The chain carries TRBV2 and TRBJ2-7; D is possibly TRBD1 (5 bases). The CDR3 totals 11 residues. Germline CDR1 and CDR2: SNHLY and FYNNEI. V was trimmed by 6 bases and J by 5 bases, leaving 8 bases between them. The CDR3 DNA sequence: TGTGCCAGCAGGGACATTGACGAGCAGTACTTC. Its translation is CASRDIDEQYF.

The chain links TRBV15 to TRBJ2-3, with 8 bases that match TRBD1. J lost 2 bases, V lost 4 bases, and 11 bases had no gene match. The CDR3 is made up of 17 amino acids. Looked up from germline, CDR1 is LNHNV and CDR2 is YYDKDF (reference sequence). This CDR3 is CATSIGQGSSFTDTQYF. In DNA form, the CDR3 reads TGTGCCACCAGCATCGGACAGGGAAGTTCGTTCACAGATACGCAGTATTTT.

This clone appeared a single time. CDR3 bases: TGTGCCAGTAGAACTAGCGGGGAAGAGACCCAGTACTTC. It is translated as CASRTSGEETQYF. V usage is TRBV19 and J usage is TRBJ2-5; TRBD2 aligns across 10 bases. The CDR3 has 13 residues. Trimming cost V 6 bases and J 3 bases; bases outside gene matches: 1. Germline CDR1 reads LNHDA; CDR2 reads SQIVND (reference sequence).

The chain has TRBV2 and TRBJ1-1; D is uncertain. The CDR3 extends over 14 amino acids. Germline CDR1 is SNHLY and CDR2 is FYNNEI. V dropped 6 bases and J dropped 6 bases, with 17 bases sitting between them. The CDR3 loop reads CASREEFMAAEAFF. In DNA, the CDR3 is TGTGCCAGCAGGGAGGAATTTATGGCCGCTGAAGCTTTCTTT. The full variable domain, with the rest looked up from reference TRBV2 and TRBJ1-1, is EPEVTQTPSHQVTQMGQEVILRCVPISNHLYFYWYRQILGQKVEFLVSFYNNEISEKSEIFDDQFSVERPDGSNFTLKIRSTKLEDSAMYFCASREEFMAAEAFFGQGTRLTVV.

The gene calls are TRBV27 and TRBJ2-7; possible D gene TRBD2, 7 bases. CDR1 and CDR2 (germline): MNHEY, SMNVEV (reference sequence). Trimming took off 5 bases at V and 5 bases at J, with 22 bases between the two ends. The CDR3 spans 16 residues. The CDR3: CASSLQLQGGDDEQYF. CDR3 nucleotides: TGTGCCAGCAGTCTCCAATTACAGGGAGGGGATGACGAGCAGTACTTC.

This chain links TRBV18 with TRBJ2-2; D not certain. Trimming removed 0 bases at V and 0 bases at J, with 5 bases between. Germline V gene sequence: CDR1 KGHSH, CDR2 LQKENI. The CDR3 has 15 amino acids. The CDR3 region has the DNA TGTGCCAGCTCACCACCCAACTCGAACACCGGGGAGCTGTTTTTT. Protein sequence: CASSPPNSNTGELFF.